The 17 T cell receptor beta chains in this list originate from one sample, sequenced in a study of spatial heterogeneity in lung cancer (dated by TCRdb to the late 2010s). The intended sense of this specimen's time point label: sample taken at primary tumor resection. Library method: 5' RACE. The run used a NextSeq 500. TCRdb reworked the public reads: Q25 trimming with fastp, MiXCR clone assembly, productive beta chains retained. Every entry covers one CDR3 protein and lists the most common genes and DNA from its rows. This sample lists tens of thousands of distinct CDR3 sequences; approximately 14% were detected once. The ten largest clones capture about 60% of the sample. The sequencing used PBMCs, collected at surgery. The receptors here all came from a male donor with early-stage non-small cell lung cancer.

V gene TRBV11-1 combines with J gene TRBJ2-1; perhaps TRBD1 as D (6 bases). CDR1 and CDR2 from the germline V gene are SGHAT and FQDESV (reference sequence). Trimming took off 5 bases at V and 1 base at J, with 9 bases between the two ends. The CDR3 spans 14 residues. The CDR3 coding sequence is TGTGCCAGCAGCCGGACAGTTTCCTACAATGAGCAGTTCTTC. This gives the protein CASSRTVSYNEQFF. The whole variable domain, filled in from reference TRBV11-1 and TRBJ2-1, reads EAEVAQSPRYKITEKSQAVAFWCDPISGHATLYWYRQILGQGPELLVQFQDESVVDDSQLPKDRFSAERLKGVDSTLKIQPAELGDSAMYLCASSRTVSYNEQFFGPGTRLTVL.

The rearrangement uses TRBV5-1 and TRBJ1-2; no reliable D call. The germline CDR1 and CDR2 sequences are SGHRS and YFSETQ. Trimming left V 0 bases short and J 5 bases short, with 8 bases between. This CDR3 contains 13 residues. This chain's CDR3 is CASSLAEGYGYTF. CDR3 bases: TGCGCCAGCAGCTTGGCCGAAGGGTATGGCTACACCTTC.

This clonotype was counted at least ten times. The chain uses TRBV20-1 and TRBJ2-3; D gene ambiguous. The CDR3 extends over 12 amino acids. V lost 8 bases and J 0 bases, leaving 9 bases between the germline ends. In germline, CDR1 is DFQATT, CDR2 SNEGSKA (reference sequence). The CDR3 here is CSWVPSTDTQYF. CDR3 bases: TGCAGTTGGGTACCCAGCACAGATACGCAGTATTTT.

J is TRBJ1-2 and V is TRBV27; 8 nucleotides match TRBD1. This CDR3 is built from 15 residues. Unmatched junction bases numbered 4, after V lost 0 bases and J lost 4 bases. Germline V gene lookup returns CDR1 MNHEY and CDR2 SMNVEV (reference sequence). The CDR3 sequence is CASSLSDRVLYGYTF. CDR3 DNA sequence: TGTGCCAGCAGTTTATCGGACAGGGTCCTCTATGGCTACACCTTC.

This clonotype was seen many times. The rearrangement uses TRBV19 and TRBJ1-2, with D possibly TRBD1 on 6 matching bases. The CDR3 loop spans 15 amino acids. CDR1 is LNHDA, CDR2 SQIVND, per germline (reference sequence). Between the trimmed V and J ends, which lost 6 bases and 0 bases, there was a span of 14 bases. CDR3 residues: CASRQPGVSNYGYTF. The CDR3 DNA follows: TGTGCCAGTAGGCAACCAGGGGTCTCTAACTATGGCTACACCTTC.

CDR3 DNA sequence: TGTGCCAGCAGCTTGGGGGTCATCTCTGGGGCCAACGTCCTGACTTTC. Translated: CASSLGVISGANVLTF. The V gene is TRBV5-8, the J gene TRBJ2-6, with D unclear. In germline, CDR1 is SGHTS, CDR2 YDEGEE. This CDR3 is built from 16 residues. The V and J ends lost 0 bases and 0 bases respectively, with 7 bases between them.

On this clonotype itself: This may come from a read error, since a much larger clone is one base off. The rearrangement links TRBV5-1 to TRBJ1-1; D not resolved. CDR1 and CDR2 (germline): SGHRS, YFSETQ. This CDR3 is built from 14 residues. CDR3 loop: CVSSLGAGNTEAFF. In nucleotides, the CDR3 is TGCGTCAGCAGCTTGGGTGCAGGGAACACTGAAGCTTTCTTT.

This clonotype was detected ten times or more. This chain joins TRBV5-1 and TRBJ2-3; D gene ambiguous. The germline V gene encodes CDR1 SGHRS and CDR2 YFSETQ. V was shortened by 2 bases and J by 0 bases, with 7 bases between the two germline ends. The CDR3 is made up of 14 amino acids. DNA of the CDR3: TGCGCCAGCAGCTTCGCGGACAGCACAGATACGCAGTATTTT. It is translated as CASSFADSTDTQYF.

This clonotype turned up a few times. V is TRBV20-1 and J is TRBJ1-2; the D gene is possibly TRBD1 (5 bases). The V end lost 1 base, the J end lost 0 bases, and 15 bases lay between the germline ends. CDR1 and CDR2 (germline): DFQATT, SNEGSKA (reference sequence). The CDR3 spans 16 residues. The chain's CDR3 is CSARVPLTGANYGYTF. The CDR3 DNA sequence: TGCAGTGCTAGAGTTCCCCTTACAGGTGCTAACTATGGCTACACCTTC.

V gene TRBV29-1 combines with J gene TRBJ2-5; D gene ambiguous. Germline V gene lookup returns CDR1 SQVTM and CDR2 ANQGSEA. The CDR3 spans 12 residues. The V and J ends lost 4 bases and 7 bases respectively, with 13 bases between them. CDR3 in DNA: TGCAGCGTTGTTCCAGGTCCAGGGACCCAGTACTTC. Translation gives CSVVPGPGTQYF. The complete variable domain, with remaining parts taken from reference TRBV29-1 and TRBJ2-5, reads SAVISQKPSRDICQRGTSLTIQCQVDSQVTMMFWYRQQPGQSLTLIATANQGSEATYESGFVIDKFPISRPNLTFSTLTVSNMSPEDSSIYLCSVVPGPGTQYFGPGTRLLVL.

This clonotype was observed a handful of times. The chain is built from TRBV7-9 and TRBJ1-1, with D tentatively TRBD1 (6 bases). V lost 2 bases and J lost 1, with 11 bases in between. In germline, CDR1 is SEHNR, CDR2 FQNEAQ (reference sequence). CDR3 size: 15 residues. In DNA form, the CDR3 reads TGTGCCAGCAGCTTACAAGGCAGGGGGAACACTGAAGCTTTCTTT. This sequence encodes CASSLQGRGNTEAFF.

This clonotype was recorded at least ten times. This chain connects TRBV2 to TRBJ2-1; unclear D gene. The germline gives CDR1 SNHLY, CDR2 FYNNEI. V was shortened by 5 bases and J by 8 bases, with 16 bases between the two germline ends. The CDR3 has 14 amino acids. CDR3 DNA: TGTGCCAGCAGTCGCGCATCCCTCGGAGATGAGCAGTTCTTC. Translation: CASSRASLGDEQFF.

This clonotype was picked up many times. V gene TRBV5-4 combines with J gene TRBJ2-5, with 7 positions matching TRBD1. After removal of 3 bases from V and 5 bases from J, the junction contained 1 base not matched to a gene. The germline V gene encodes CDR1 SGHNT and CDR2 YYREEE (reference sequence). There are 12 residues in the CDR3. In DNA form, the CDR3 reads TGTGCCAGCAGCTACAGGGGTGAGACCCAGTACTTC. This gives the protein CASSYRGETQYF. Based on the CDR3 plus reference TRBV5-4 and TRBJ2-5, the full variable domain is ETGVTQSPTHLIKTRGQQVTLRCSSQSGHNTVSWYQQALGQGPQFIFQYYREEENGRGNFPPRFSGLQFPNYSSELNVNALELDDSALYLCASSYRGETQYFGPGTRLLVL.

This clonotype appeared a few times. The rearrangement uses TRBV5-1 and TRBJ2-2; D remains ambiguous. Germline V gene data show CDR1 as SGHRS and CDR2 as YFSETQ. CDR3 size: 15 residues. Deletions cut 0 bases from V and 3 bases from J, with 9 bases between. DNA of the CDR3: TGCGCCAGCAGCTTGGAGGGCCGGCACACCGGGGAGCTGTTTTTT. It translates to CASSLEGRHTGELFF.

The chain has TRBV28 and TRBJ2-7, with D unclear. V lost 1 base to trimming and J lost 2 bases, with 9 bases between them. The CDR3 spans 14 residues. Germline-derived CDR1 and CDR2 are MDHEN and SYDVKM. The CDR3 bases are TGTGCCAGCAGTTTATCGGGCGGTCCCTACGAGCAGTACTTC. It is translated as CASSLSGGPYEQYF.

This clonotype was picked up a small number of times. This chain links TRBV6-1 with TRBJ2-3; 10 bases line up with TRBD2. This CDR3 spans 15 amino acids. Per the germline V gene, CDR1 is MNHNS and CDR2 is SASEGT. The trim removed 2 bases at V and 3 bases at J, leaving 2 bases unmatched. The CDR3 region is CASSETSGETDTQYF. For the CDR3, the DNA is TGTGCCAGCAGTGAAACTAGCGGGGAAACAGATACGCAGTATTTT.

The chain joins TRBV20-1 to TRBJ1-5, with D unclear. Trimming removed 0 bases at V and 3 bases at J, with 12 bases between. The CDR3 totals 15 residues. Germline V gives CDR1 DFQATT, CDR2 SNEGSKA (reference sequence). CDR3 protein: CSARDPAGVNQPQHF. The DNA of the CDR3 is TGCAGTGCTAGAGATCCAGCCGGGGTCAATCAGCCCCAGCATTTT.